The table lists the clone carrying this T cell receptor (beta chain) with a few counts. The data derive from a study of blood T cell repertoires in COVID-19. The method was immunoSEQ multiplex PCR; TCRdb's version includes in-frame clones alone and lacks a portion of them. This repertoire shows 85,000 to 100,000 clones, around 81% found once; its top ten account for around 5.2%. The receptor comes from a man aged 80 or over with COVID-19, enrolled during active disease. Sequenced: peripheral blood.

CDR3 DNA: TGTGCCAGCGGATTAAGGGAACACAGGGGCTACACCTTC. This sequence encodes CASGLREHRGYTF. The chain uses TRBV3-1 (or the pseudogene TRBV3-2) and TRBJ1-2, with D perhaps matching TRBD1 (5 bases). The CDR3 covers 13 residues. In germline, CDR1 is LGHDT, CDR2 YNNKEL (reference sequence). Trimming took off 8 bases at V and 8 bases at J, with 18 bases between the two ends.